The clone carrying this T cell receptor (beta chain) showed up just a few times. Its matching antigen is unknown. Enough DNA from normal breast tissue often took roughly 85-330 mg. This specimen belongs to a study of early stage breast cancer tumors. General study points: Functional markers like CD4, CD8 and FOXP3 were missed in bulk sequencing. Enriched TCRB sequences shared across patients were mostly commonly generated sequences.

Germline CDR1 is SEHNR and CDR2 is FQNEAQ (reference sequence). V gave up 5 bases and J gave up 7 bases; unmatched junction bases: 11. This CDR3 has 16 amino acids. The repertoire was sequenced with immunoSEQ multiplex PCR; TCRdb's copy has only in-frame clones and lacks some. Of around 13,000 clones listed, about 80% are singletons. The sample taken for sequencing was normal breast tissue next to the tumor. This TCR derives from a person between 50 and 60 years old with breast cancer. The chain couples TRBV7-9 to TRBJ2-7; TRBD2 matches at 13 bases. The chain's CDR3 is CASSPQTSGRNMEQYF. CDR3 DNA sequence: TGTGCCAGCAGCCCCCAGACTAGCGGGAGGAACATGGAGCAGTACTTC.